This TCR beta chain was sequenced in a study of blood T cell repertoires in COVID-19. In the study overall: Material from acute and convalescent COVID-19 was sourced from the United States, Italy and Spain. Sources were T cells, B-cell-depleted T cells, or PBMCs; the material itself was cDNA or gDNA.

Looked up from germline, CDR1 is SQVTM and CDR2 is ANQGSEA. The junction had 12 bases not matched to a gene; V was cut back by 6 bases and J by 4 bases. The CDR3 consists of 15 residues. Authors' analysis steps: Amplification with reference gene primers provided the estimates of nucleated cell counts. Libraries were prepared by immunoSEQ multiplex PCR; TCRdb keeps only in-frame clonotypes and omits some of them. V and J calls plus clone size are reproduced from that table; the DNA served to infer D and trimming. The table has 200,000 to 300,000 clones, roughly 88% seen once. The rearrangement joins TRBV29-1 to TRBJ1-1, with 9 positions matching TRBD1. The specimen was peripheral blood. This sequence was found in a human donor in a cohort sampled during active COVID-19. The CDR3 region is CSVPELGQGGTEAFF. CDR3 DNA: TGCAGCGTGCCCGAGTTGGGACAGGGCGGCACTGAAGCTTTCTTT.